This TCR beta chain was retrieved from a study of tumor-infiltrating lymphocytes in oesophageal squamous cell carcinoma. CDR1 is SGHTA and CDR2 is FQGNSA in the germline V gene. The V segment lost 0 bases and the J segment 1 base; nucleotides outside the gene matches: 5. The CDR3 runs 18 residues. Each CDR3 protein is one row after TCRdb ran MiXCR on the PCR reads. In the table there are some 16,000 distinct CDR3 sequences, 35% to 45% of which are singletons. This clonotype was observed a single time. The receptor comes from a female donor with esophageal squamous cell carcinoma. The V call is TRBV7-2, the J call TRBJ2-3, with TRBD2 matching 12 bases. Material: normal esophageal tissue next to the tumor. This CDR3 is CASSLALLAGGRTDTQYF. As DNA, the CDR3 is TGTGCCAGCAGCTTAGCGCTACTAGCGGGAGGCCGCACAGATACGCAGTATTTT.